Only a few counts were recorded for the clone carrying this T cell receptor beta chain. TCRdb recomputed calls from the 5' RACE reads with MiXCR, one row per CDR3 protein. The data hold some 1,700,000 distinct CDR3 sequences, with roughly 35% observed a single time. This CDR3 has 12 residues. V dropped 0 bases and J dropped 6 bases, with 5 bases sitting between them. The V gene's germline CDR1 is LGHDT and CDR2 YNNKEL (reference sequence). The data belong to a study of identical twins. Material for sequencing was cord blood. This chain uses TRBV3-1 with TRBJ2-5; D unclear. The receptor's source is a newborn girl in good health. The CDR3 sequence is CASSQDMKTQYF. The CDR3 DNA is TGTGCCAGCAGCCAAGATATGAAGACCCAGTACTTC.